This TCR beta chain was sequenced during a study of blood T cell repertoires in COVID-19. As for the study in general: Acute and convalescent COVID-19 specimens originated in the United States, Italy and Spain. PBMCs, B-cell-depleted T cells, or T cells provided the cDNA or gDNA that made up the material.

Germline V CDR1 and CDR2: SEHNR, FQNEAQ (reference sequence). The length of the CDR3 is 16 residues. Trimming removed 7 bases at V and 0 bases at J, with 19 bases between. Authors' processing steps: Reference gene primer amplification in the assay estimated nucleated cell counts. Profiled with immunoSEQ multiplex PCR; TCRdb holds only in-frame clones, not every one. From that table come the V and J calls and clone size; the DNA was used to work out D and trimming. The sample records around 250,000 clones, approximately 84% being singletons. The sequenced sample consisted of peripheral blood. The receptor's source is a man aged 50 or older with active or convalescent COVID-19. This chain links TRBV7-9 with TRBJ2-7, with D perhaps matching TRBD1 (6 bases). Here the CDR3 DNA reads TGTGCCAGCACCAAGCTTTTAGGGACATTCTCCTACGAGCAGTACTTC. Its protein product is CASTKLLGTFSYEQYF.